Included here is one T cell receptor (beta chain) sequence, with context. CDR3 length: 13 amino acids. Trimming pared 7 bases from V and 2 bases from J, leaving 11 bases between. CDR1 SEHNR and CDR2 FQNEAQ come from the germline V gene (reference sequence). The data were produced by immunoSEQ multiplex PCR, yet TCRdb's version contains in-frame clones alone and is incomplete. The profile shows 150,000 to 200,000 clones, about 90% of them singletons. The data were obtained in a study of control samples from healthy donors and cancer patients. V usage is TRBV7-9 and J usage is TRBJ2-5, with D possibly matching TRBD1 (6 bases). Sequencing was performed on blood. The sequence derives from a man aged 25-45 years in good health. Written as DNA, the CDR3 is TGTGCCAGCACCTCAACAGGGCAAGAGACCCAGTACTTC. Residues: CASTSTGQETQYF.